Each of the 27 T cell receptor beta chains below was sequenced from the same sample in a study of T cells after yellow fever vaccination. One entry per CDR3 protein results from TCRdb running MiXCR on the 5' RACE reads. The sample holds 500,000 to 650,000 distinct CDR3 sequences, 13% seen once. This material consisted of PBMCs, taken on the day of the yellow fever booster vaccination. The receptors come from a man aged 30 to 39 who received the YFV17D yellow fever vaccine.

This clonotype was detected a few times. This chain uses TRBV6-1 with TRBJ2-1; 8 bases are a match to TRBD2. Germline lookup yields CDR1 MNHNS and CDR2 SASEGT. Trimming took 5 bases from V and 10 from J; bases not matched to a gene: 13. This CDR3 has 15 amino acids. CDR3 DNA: TGTGCCAGCAGTACCTCCGGGACTAGAGGATACGAGCAGTTCTTC. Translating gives CASSTSGTRGYEQFF.

The CDR3 protein is CASSWNSGRASDTQYF. The CDR3 DNA follows: TGCGCCAGCAGCTGGAATAGCGGGAGGGCCTCAGATACGCAGTATTTT. The chain combines TRBV5-1 with TRBJ2-3; TRBD2 matches 11 bases. There are 16 residues in the CDR3. The germline CDR1 and CDR2 sequences are SGHRS and YFSETQ. After removal of 3 bases from V and 4 bases from J, the junction contained 7 bases not matched to a gene. Looking up the rest from reference TRBV5-1 and TRBJ2-3 gives the full variable domain: KAGVTQTPRYLIKTRGQQVTLSCSPISGHRSVSWYQQTPGQGLQFLFEYFSETQRNKGNFPGRFSGRQFSNSRSEMNVSTLELGDSALYLCASSWNSGRASDTQYFGPGTRLTVL.

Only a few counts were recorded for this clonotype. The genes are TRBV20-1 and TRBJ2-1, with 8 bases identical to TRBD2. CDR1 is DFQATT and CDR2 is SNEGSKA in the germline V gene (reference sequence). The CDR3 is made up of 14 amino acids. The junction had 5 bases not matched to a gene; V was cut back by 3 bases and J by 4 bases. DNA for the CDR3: TGCAGTGCTAGGATAACTAGCGGTTACAATGAGCAGTTCTTC. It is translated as CSARITSGYNEQFF.

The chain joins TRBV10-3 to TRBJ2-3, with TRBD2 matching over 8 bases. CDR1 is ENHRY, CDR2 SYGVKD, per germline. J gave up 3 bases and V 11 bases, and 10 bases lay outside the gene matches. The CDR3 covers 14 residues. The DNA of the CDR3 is TGTGCCGGCGGTGCGGGAGGTACGACAGATACGCAGTATTTT. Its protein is CAGGAGGTTDTQYF.

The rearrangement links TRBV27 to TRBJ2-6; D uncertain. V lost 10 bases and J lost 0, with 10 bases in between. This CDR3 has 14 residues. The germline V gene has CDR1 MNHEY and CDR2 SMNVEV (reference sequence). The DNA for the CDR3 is TGTGCCACAAAAGGGATCTCTGGGGCCAACGTCCTGACTTTC. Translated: CATKGISGANVLTF.

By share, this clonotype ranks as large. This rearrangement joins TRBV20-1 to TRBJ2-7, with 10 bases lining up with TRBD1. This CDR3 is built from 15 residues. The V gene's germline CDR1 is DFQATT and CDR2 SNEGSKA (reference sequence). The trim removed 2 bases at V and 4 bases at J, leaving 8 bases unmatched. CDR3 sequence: CSARSLDRGRYEQYF. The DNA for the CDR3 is TGCAGTGCTAGATCCCTAGACAGGGGGCGATACGAGCAGTACTTC.

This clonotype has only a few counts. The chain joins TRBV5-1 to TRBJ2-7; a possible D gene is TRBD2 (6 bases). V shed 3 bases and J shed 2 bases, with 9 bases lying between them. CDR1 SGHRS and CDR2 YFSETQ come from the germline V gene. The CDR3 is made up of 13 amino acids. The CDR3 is CASSSGETYEQYF. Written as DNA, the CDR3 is TGCGCCAGCAGCTCGGGGGAGACCTACGAGCAGTACTTC. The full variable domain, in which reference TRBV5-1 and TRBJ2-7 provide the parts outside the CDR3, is KAGVTQTPRYLIKTRGQQVTLSCSPISGHRSVSWYQQTPGQGLQFLFEYFSETQRNKGNFPGRFSGRQFSNSRSEMNVSTLELGDSALYLCASSSGETYEQYFGPGTRLTVT.

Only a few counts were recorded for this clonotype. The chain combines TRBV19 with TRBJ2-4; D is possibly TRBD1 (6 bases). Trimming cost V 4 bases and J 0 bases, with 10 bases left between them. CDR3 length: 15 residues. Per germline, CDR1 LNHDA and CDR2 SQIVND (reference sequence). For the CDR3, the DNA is TGTGCCAGTAGTACTCAGACAGGAGCCAAAAACATTCAGTACTTC. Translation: CASSTQTGAKNIQYF.

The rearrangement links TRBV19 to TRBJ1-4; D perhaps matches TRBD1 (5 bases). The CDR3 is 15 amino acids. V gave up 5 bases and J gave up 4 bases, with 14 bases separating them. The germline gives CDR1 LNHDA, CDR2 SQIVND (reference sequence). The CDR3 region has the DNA TGTGCCAGTAGTGAGCCGGGACGGATTAATGAAAAACTGTTTTTT. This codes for CASSEPGRINEKLFF.

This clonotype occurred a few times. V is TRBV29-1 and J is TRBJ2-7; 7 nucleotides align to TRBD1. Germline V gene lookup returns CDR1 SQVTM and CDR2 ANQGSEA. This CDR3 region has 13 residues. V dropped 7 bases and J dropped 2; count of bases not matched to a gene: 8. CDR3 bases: TGCAGCGACCACCGGGACAGAACCTACGAGCAGTACTTC. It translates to CSDHRDRTYEQYF.

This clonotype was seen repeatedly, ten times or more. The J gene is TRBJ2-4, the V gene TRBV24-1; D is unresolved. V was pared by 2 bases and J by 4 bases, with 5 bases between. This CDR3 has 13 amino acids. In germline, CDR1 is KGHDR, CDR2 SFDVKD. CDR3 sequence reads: CATSDSPKNIQYF. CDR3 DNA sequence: TGTGCCACCAGTGATTCCCCGAAAAACATTCAGTACTTC.

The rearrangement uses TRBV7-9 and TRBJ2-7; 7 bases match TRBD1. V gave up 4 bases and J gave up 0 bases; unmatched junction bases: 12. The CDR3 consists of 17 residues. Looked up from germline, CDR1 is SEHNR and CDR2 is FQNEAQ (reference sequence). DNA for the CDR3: TGTGCCAGCAGCTCCTGGGGTGGGACAGTAAGCTCCTACGAGCAGTACTTC. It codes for CASSSWGGTVSSYEQYF.

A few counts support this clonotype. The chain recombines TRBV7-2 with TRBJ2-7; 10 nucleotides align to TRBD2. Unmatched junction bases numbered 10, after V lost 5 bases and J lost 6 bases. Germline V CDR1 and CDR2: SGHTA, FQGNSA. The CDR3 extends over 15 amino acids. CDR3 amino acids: CASSPRPSGSREQYF. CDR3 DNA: TGTGCCAGCAGCCCCCGGCCTAGCGGGAGTCGCGAGCAGTACTTC. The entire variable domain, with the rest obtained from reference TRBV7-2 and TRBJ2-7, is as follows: GAGVSQSPSNKVTEKGKDVELRCDPISGHTALYWYRQSLGQGLEFLIYFQGNSAPDKSGLPSDRFSAERTGGSVSTLTIQRTQQEDSAVYLCASSPRPSGSREQYFGPGTRLTVT.

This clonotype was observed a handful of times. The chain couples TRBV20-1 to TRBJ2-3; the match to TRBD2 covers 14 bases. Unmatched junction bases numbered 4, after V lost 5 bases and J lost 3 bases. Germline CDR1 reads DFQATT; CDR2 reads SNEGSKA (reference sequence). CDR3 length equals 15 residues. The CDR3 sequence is CSAGGTSGRTDTQYF. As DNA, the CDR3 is TGCAGTGCTGGTGGGACTAGCGGGAGAACAGATACGCAGTATTTT.

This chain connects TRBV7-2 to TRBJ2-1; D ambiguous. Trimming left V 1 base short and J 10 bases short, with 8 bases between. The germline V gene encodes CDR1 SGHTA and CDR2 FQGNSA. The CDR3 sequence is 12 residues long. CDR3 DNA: TGTGCCAGCAGCTTAGTGTTGCCAGAGCAGTTCTTC. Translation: CASSLVLPEQFF.

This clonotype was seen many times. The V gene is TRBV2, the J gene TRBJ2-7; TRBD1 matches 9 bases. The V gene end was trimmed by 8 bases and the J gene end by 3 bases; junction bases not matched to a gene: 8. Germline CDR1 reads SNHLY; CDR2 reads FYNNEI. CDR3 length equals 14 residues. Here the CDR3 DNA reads TGTGCCAGCTCCTTGGGGACAGGGTTCTACGAGCAGTACTTC. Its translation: CASSLGTGFYEQYF.

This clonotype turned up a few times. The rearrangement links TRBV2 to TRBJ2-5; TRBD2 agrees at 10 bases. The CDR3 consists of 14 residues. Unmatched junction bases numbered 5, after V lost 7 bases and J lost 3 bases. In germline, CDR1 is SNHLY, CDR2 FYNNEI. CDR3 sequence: CASNSGLAKETQYF. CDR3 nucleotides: TGTGCCAGCAATTCGGGACTAGCGAAAGAGACCCAGTACTTC.

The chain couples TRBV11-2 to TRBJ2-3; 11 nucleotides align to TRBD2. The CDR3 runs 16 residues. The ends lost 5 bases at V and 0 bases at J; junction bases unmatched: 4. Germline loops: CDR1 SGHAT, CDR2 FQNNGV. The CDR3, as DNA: TGTGCCAGCAGCCCGGGACTAGCGGAGAGCACAGATACGCAGTATTTT. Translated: CASSPGLAESTDTQYF. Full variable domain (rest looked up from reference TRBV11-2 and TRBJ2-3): EAGVAQSPRYKIIEKRQSVAFWCNPISGHATLYWYQQILGQGPKLLIQFQNNGVVDDSQLPKDRFSAERLKGVDSTLKIQPAKLEDSAVYLCASSPGLAESTDTQYFGPGTRLTVL.

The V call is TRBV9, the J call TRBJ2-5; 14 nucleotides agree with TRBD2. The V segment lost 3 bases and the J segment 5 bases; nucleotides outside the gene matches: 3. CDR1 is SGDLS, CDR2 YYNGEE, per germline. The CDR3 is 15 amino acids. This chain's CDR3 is CASSEGTSGSETQYF. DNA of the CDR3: TGTGCCAGCAGCGAGGGGACTAGCGGGAGCGAGACCCAGTACTTC.

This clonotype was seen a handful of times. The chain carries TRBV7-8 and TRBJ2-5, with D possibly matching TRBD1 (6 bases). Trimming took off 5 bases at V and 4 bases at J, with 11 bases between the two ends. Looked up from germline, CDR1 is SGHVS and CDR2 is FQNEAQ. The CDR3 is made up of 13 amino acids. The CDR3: CASSPGVVETQYF. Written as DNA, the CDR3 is TGTGCCAGCAGCCCAGGGGTGGTAGAGACCCAGTACTTC.

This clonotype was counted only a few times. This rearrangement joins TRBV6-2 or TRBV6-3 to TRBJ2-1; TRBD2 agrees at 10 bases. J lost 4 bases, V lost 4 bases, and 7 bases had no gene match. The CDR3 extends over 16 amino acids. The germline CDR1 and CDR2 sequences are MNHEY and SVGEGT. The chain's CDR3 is CASSSRLAGDYNEQFF. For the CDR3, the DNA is TGTGCCAGCAGTTCCCGGCTAGCGGGAGATTACAATGAGCAGTTCTTC.

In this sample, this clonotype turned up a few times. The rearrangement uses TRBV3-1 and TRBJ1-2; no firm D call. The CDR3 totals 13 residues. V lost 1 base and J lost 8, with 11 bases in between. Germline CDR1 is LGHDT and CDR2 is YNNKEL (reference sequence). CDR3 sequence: CASSQVAPGGYTF. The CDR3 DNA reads TGTGCCAGCAGCCAAGTGGCGCCGGGAGGCTACACCTTC.

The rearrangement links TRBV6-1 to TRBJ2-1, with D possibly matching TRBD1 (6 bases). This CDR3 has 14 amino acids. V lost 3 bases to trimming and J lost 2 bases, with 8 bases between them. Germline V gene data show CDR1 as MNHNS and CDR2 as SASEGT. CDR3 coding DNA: TGTGCCAGCAGTGAGCAGGGGACCTACAATGAGCAGTTCTTC. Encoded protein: CASSEQGTYNEQFF.

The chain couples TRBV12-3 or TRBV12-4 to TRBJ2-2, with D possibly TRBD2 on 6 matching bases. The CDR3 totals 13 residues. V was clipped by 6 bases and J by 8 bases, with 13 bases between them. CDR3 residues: CASRTSGAGELFF. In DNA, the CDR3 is TGTGCCAGCAGGACTAGTGGCGCGGGGGAGCTGTTTTTT.

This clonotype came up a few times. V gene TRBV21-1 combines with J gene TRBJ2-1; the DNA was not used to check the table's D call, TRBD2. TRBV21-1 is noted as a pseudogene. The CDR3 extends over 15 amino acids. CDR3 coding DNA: TGTGCCAGCACCCCCGGGACTAGCGCCGACAATGAGCAGTTCTTC. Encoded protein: CASTPGTSADNEQFF.

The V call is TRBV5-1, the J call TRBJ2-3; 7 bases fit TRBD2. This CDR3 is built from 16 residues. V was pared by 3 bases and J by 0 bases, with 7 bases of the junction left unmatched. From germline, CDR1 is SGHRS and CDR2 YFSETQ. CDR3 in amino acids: CASSSNGRPSTDTQYF. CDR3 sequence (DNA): TGCGCCAGCAGCTCCAACGGGAGGCCTAGCACAGATACGCAGTATTTT.

The DNA for the CDR3 is TGTGCCAGCAGGGTTACAGGGGAGGGGACTGAAGCTTTCTTT. It translates to CASRVTGEGTEAFF. The V call is TRBV2, the J call TRBJ1-1, with 7 bases identical to TRBD1. This CDR3 comprises 14 residues. V was pared by 6 bases and J by 5 bases, with 9 bases of the junction left unmatched. The germline V gene encodes CDR1 SNHLY and CDR2 FYNNEI. Filled out from reference TRBV2 and TRBJ1-1, the complete variable domain reads EPEVTQTPSHQVTQMGQEVILRCVPISNHLYFYWYRQILGQKVEFLVSFYNNEISEKSEIFDDQFSVERPDGSNFTLKIRSTKLEDSAMYFCASRVTGEGTEAFFGQGTRLTVV.